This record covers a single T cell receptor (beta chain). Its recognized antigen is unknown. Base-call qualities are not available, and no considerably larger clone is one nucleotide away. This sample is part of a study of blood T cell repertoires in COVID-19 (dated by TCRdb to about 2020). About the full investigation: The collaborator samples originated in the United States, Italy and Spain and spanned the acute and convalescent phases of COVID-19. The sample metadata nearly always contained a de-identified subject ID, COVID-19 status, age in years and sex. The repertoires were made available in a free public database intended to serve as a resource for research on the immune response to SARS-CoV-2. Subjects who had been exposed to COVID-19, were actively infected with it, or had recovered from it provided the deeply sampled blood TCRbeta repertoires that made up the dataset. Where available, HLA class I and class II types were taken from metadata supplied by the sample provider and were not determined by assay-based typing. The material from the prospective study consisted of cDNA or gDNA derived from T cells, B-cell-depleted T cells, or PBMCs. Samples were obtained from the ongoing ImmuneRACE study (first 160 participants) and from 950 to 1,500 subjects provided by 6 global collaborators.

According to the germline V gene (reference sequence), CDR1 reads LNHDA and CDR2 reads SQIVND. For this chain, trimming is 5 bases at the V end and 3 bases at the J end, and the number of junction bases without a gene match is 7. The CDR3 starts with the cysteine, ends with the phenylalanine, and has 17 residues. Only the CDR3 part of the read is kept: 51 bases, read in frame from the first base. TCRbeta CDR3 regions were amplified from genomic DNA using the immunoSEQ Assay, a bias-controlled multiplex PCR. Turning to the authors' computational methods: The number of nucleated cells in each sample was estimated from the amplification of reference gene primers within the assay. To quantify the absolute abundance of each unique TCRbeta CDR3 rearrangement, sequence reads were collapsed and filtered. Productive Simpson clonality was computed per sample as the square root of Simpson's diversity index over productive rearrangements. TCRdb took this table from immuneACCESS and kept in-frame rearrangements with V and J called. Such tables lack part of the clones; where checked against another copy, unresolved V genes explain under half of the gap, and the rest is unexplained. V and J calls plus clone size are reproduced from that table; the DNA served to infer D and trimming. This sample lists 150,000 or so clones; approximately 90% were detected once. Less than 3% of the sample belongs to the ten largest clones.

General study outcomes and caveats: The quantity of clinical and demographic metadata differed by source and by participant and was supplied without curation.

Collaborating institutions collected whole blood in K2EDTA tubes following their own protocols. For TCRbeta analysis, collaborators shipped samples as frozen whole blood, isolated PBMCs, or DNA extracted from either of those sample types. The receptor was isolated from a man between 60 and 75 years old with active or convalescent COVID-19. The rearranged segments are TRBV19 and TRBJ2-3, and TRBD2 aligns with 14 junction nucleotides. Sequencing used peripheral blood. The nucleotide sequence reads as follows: TGTGCCAGTAGTCTCCGACTAGCGGGGGGGCGAACAGATACGCAGTATTTT. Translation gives CASSLRLAGGRTDTQYF.